The T cell receptor (beta chain) under discussion was sequenced for a study of cytomegalovirus exposure and HLA in healthy donors. CDR1 SNHLY and CDR2 FYNNEI come from the germline V gene. The germline V and J ends were trimmed by 10 bases and 0 bases, with 16 bases remaining between them. This CDR3 has 15 amino acids. A multiplex PCR was run with 60 Vbeta primers and 13 Jbeta primers. The protocol was immunoSEQ multiplex PCR, while the TCRdb copy is restricted to in-frame clones and leaves out a portion. The sample yields under 200,000 clones, around 75% seen once. Study-level results: Later analysis showed most CMV-associated TCR beta chains appearing HLA-restricted. Within an earlier analysis, most TCR beta V segments proved productive either about 87% or about 30% of the time. One cluster of highly shared sequence variants probably arose as a sequencing artifact.

On this clone itself: The antigen is undetermined.

Sequenced material: PBMCs. The chain has TRBV2 and TRBJ1-5, with a possible D match to TRBD1 (6 bases). The clonotype was recovered from a male donor in good health and CMV-seropositive. The chain's CDR3 is CATSSPGASNQPQHF. Here the CDR3 DNA reads TGTGCCACTTCGTCCCCAGGGGCTAGCAATCAGCCCCAGCATTTT.